Listed here are 19 T cell receptor beta chains from one sample, sequenced in a study of blood T cell repertoires in COVID-19. The repertoire was sequenced with immunoSEQ multiplex PCR; TCRdb's copy has only in-frame clones and lacks some. The sample carries 200,000 to 250,000 clones, around 80% recorded once. Input material: peripheral blood. These receptors were taken from a woman between 18 and 30 years old with acute or convalescent COVID-19.

CDR3 DNA: TGTGCCAGCAGCCCACTAGCGGGAGGACCCTCCTACGAGCAGTACTTC. This sequence encodes CASSPLAGGPSYEQYF. The J gene is TRBJ2-7, the V gene TRBV6-2 or TRBV6-3; 12 positions match TRBD2. This CDR3 spans 16 amino acids. The germline V gene has CDR1 MNHEY and CDR2 SVGEGT. After removal of 6 bases from V and 0 bases from J, the junction contained 6 bases not matched to a gene.

This clone came up a few times. The chain carries TRBV27 and TRBJ1-4; 10 bases map to TRBD1. Germline V gene sequence: CDR1 MNHEY, CDR2 SMNVEV (reference sequence). This CDR3 has 16 residues. V shed 9 bases, J shed 3 bases, and the junction held 10 bases outside the gene matches. CDR3 sequence reads: CASGTGTGVPNEKLFF. The CDR3 DNA follows: TGTGCCAGTGGGACGGGGACAGGGGTCCCTAATGAAAAACTGTTTTTT.

The chain is built from TRBV7-2 and TRBJ2-7; TRBD1 is a possible D gene (6 bases). The germline V and J ends were trimmed by 5 bases and 6 bases, with 17 bases remaining between them. The CDR3 totals 14 residues. The V gene's germline CDR1 is SGHTA and CDR2 FQGNSA. This chain's CDR3 is CASSDTGHRGEQYF. CDR3 sequence (DNA): TGTGCCAGCAGCGACACGGGACACCGCGGCGAGCAGTACTTC.

This sequence joins TRBV7-2 and TRBJ2-7; TRBD2 aligns across 8 bases. The CDR3 is 14 residues long. Germline loops: CDR1 SGHTA, CDR2 FQGNSA. After removal of 3 bases from V and 6 bases from J, the junction contained 7 bases not matched to a gene. In DNA form, the CDR3 reads TGTGCCAGCAGCTTTAGCGGGACAAACGGCGAGCAGTACTTC. Protein sequence: CASSFSGTNGEQYF.

V usage is TRBV6-6 and J usage is TRBJ1-5, with D tentatively TRBD1 (5 bases). V was cut by 5 bases and J by 6 bases, with 11 bases left in between. Germline CDR1 and CDR2: MNHNY and SVGAGI (reference sequence). The CDR3 is 13 amino acids. CDR3 in amino acids: CASSTQGTQPQHF. For the CDR3, the DNA is TGTGCCAGCAGTACCCAGGGTACTCAGCCCCAGCATTTT.

The chain is built from TRBV9 and TRBJ2-7; 9 bases are a match to TRBD2. CDR3 size: 15 residues. Trimming took 2 bases from V and 1 from J; bases not matched to a gene: 4. Germline assignment: CDR1 SGDLS and CDR2 YYNGEE. The CDR3 spells CASSVGAGGSYEQYF. CDR3 sequence (DNA): TGTGCCAGCAGCGTGGGGGCGGGAGGGTCCTACGAGCAGTACTTC.

V usage is TRBV28 and J usage is TRBJ2-5; D may be TRBD1 (6 bases). The V gene lost 5 bases and the J gene lost 3 bases, with 16 bases spanning the gap. Germline V lookup: CDR1 MDHEN, CDR2 SYDVKM. The CDR3 spans 15 residues. CDR3 protein: CASSASSTGKETQYF. CDR3 bases: TGTGCCAGCAGTGCCTCCTCCACAGGGAAAGAGACCCAGTACTTC.

The chain links TRBV5-1 to TRBJ1-1; D uncertain. Trimming took 1 base from V and 1 from J, leaving 5 bases between them. The CDR3 has 13 residues. Germline V gene data show CDR1 as SGHRS and CDR2 as YFSETQ. CDR3 nucleotide sequence: TGCGCCAGCAGCTTGCACGGGAACACTGAAGCTTTCTTT. It translates to CASSLHGNTEAFF. Combining the CDR3 with reference TRBV5-1 and TRBJ1-1 gives the whole variable domain KAGVTQTPRYLIKTRGQQVTLSCSPISGHRSVSWYQQTPGQGLQFLFEYFSETQRNKGNFPGRFSGRQFSNSRSEMNVSTLELGDSALYLCASSLHGNTEAFFGQGTRLTVV.

The rearrangement links TRBV27 to TRBJ1-2; D remains unclear. CDR1 MNHEY and CDR2 SMNVEV come from the germline V gene (reference sequence). CDR3 size: 15 residues. The V end lost 4 bases, the J end lost 6 bases, and 18 bases lay between the germline ends. This chain's CDR3 is CASSSEPGARDGYTF. CDR3 DNA sequence: TGTGCCAGCAGTTCAGAACCGGGAGCGAGGGATGGCTACACCTTC.

CDR3 sequence reads: CASSPDRPEAFF. The CDR3, as DNA: TGTGCCAGCTCACCGGACAGACCCGAAGCTTTCTTT. The chain recombines TRBV18 with TRBJ1-1, with a weak D call TRBD1 (6 bases). V was clipped by 3 bases and J by 8 bases, with 10 bases between them. Germline V gives CDR1 KGHSH, CDR2 LQKENI. The CDR3 has 12 amino acids.

The V gene is TRBV3-1 (or the pseudogene TRBV3-2), the J gene TRBJ1-5; maybe TRBD1 (6 bases). The germline V gene encodes CDR1 LGHDT and CDR2 YNNKEL (reference sequence). Trimming cost V 1 base and J 2 bases, with 9 bases left between them. The CDR3 sequence is 15 residues long. The CDR3 DNA is TGTGCCAGCAGCCAAGGGGACACGGGCAATCAGCCCCAGCATTTT. Residues: CASSQGDTGNQPQHF.

The rearrangement links TRBV23-1 to TRBJ1-4; 12 bases map to TRBD1. TRBV23-1 belongs to the ORF category, with a function that is uncertain. The CDR3 has 20 amino acids. J lost 2 bases, V lost 2 bases, and 12 bases had no gene match. The chain's CDR3 is CASSQPLCVGQGATNEKLFF. DNA for the CDR3: TGCGCCAGCAGTCAACCCCTGTGTGTGGGACAGGGGGCGACTAATGAAAAACTGTTTTTT.

This rearrangement joins TRBV5-4 to TRBJ2-2, with 8 bases identical to TRBD2. Germline lookup yields CDR1 SGHNT and CDR2 YYREEE (reference sequence). The junction had 8 bases not matched to a gene; V was cut back by 4 bases and J by 6 bases. CDR3 length: 15 residues. The CDR3 loop reads CASSPPGLAAGELFF. The CDR3 DNA sequence: TGTGCCAGCAGCCCCCCAGGACTAGCCGCCGGGGAGCTGTTTTTT.

The V call is TRBV19, the J call TRBJ1-1; 8 bases are a match to TRBD1. In germline, CDR1 is LNHDA, CDR2 SQIVND (reference sequence). Trimming cost V 3 bases and J 6 bases; bases outside gene matches: 9. CDR3 length: 15 residues. Here the CDR3 DNA reads TGTGCCAGTAGTATCCGGACAGGGTTTGGGCCTGAAGCTTTCTTT. This translates into CASSIRTGFGPEAFF.

The chain joins TRBV3-1 (or the pseudogene TRBV3-2) to TRBJ1-6; tentatively, D is TRBD1 (6 bases). The germline V gene has CDR1 LGHDT and CDR2 YNNKEL (reference sequence). The ends were cut back, 1 base at V and 10 bases at J, with 14 bases in the middle. The CDR3 sequence is 15 residues long. The CDR3 loop is CASSQAGGSGSPLHF. The CDR3 region has the DNA TGTGCCAGCAGCCAAGCTGGGGGCTCGGGATCACCCCTCCACTTT.

The V call is TRBV3-1 (or the pseudogene TRBV3-2), the J call TRBJ2-2, with 8 bases lining up with TRBD2. The CDR3 is 15 amino acids. Trimming took 4 bases from V and 2 from J; bases not matched to a gene: 3. CDR1 is LGHDT, CDR2 YNNKEL, per germline (reference sequence). Here the CDR3 DNA reads TGTGCCAGCAGCCGACTAGCGACAAACACCGGGGAGCTGTTTTTT. Protein: CASSRLATNTGELFF.

This chain links TRBV18 with TRBJ1-2, with D possibly matching TRBD1 (5 bases). In germline, CDR1 is KGHSH, CDR2 LQKENI. The CDR3 covers 14 residues. V dropped 2 bases and J dropped 7 bases, with 14 bases sitting between them. DNA for the CDR3: TGTGCCAGCTCACCAATTGGGCAGGGACTTGGCTACACCTTC. Amino acids: CASSPIGQGLGYTF.

This clone was counted at least ten times. The genes are TRBV6-4 and TRBJ2-3, with a tentative D call TRBD2 (5 bases). Germline CDR1 MRHNA, CDR2 SNTAGT. The CDR3 runs 13 residues. V was pared by 3 bases and J by 6 bases, with 10 bases between. CDR3 loop: CASSERAWDTQYF. The DNA for the CDR3 is TGTGCCAGCAGTGAGAGGGCCTGGGATACGCAGTATTTT.

This sequence joins TRBV29-1 and TRBJ1-4, with 8 bases aligning to TRBD1. Germline assignment: CDR1 SQVTM and CDR2 ANQGSEA. The CDR3 sequence is 12 residues long. V shed 7 bases and J 8 bases; nucleotides not matched to a gene: 6. The CDR3 nucleotides are TGCAGCGCCGGACAGGGACGGGAAAAACTGTTTTTT. Translation gives CSAGQGREKLFF.